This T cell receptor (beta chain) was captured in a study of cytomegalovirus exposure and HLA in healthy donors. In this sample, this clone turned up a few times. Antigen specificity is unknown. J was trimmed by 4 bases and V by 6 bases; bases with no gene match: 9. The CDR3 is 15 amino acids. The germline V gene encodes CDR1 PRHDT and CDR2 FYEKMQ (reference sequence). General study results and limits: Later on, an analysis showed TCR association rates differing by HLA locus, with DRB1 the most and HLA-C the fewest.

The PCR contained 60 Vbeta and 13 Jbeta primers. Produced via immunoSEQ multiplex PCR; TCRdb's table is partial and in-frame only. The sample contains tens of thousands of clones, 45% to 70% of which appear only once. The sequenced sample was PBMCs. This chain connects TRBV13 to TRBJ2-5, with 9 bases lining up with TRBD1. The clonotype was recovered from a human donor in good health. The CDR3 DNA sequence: TGTGCCAGCAGTCCACAGGGGGCTTCCGGAGAGACCCAGTACTTC. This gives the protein CASSPQGASGETQYF.